This is a list of T cell receptor beta chains from one sample in a study of response to subunit inactivated influenza vaccine. TCRdb itself ran the RT-PCR reads through MiXCR, one entry per CDR3 protein. The sample carries 170,000 or so distinct CDR3 sequences, about 10% recorded once. This sample comprised CD8+ T cells sorted from PBMCs, obtained roughly 24 months after vaccination. Every receptor here comes from a man between 50 and 75 years old who received an inactivated influenza vaccine. Each CDR3 is given with its conserved first and last residue. The D gene is left open where the match is weak. Clone size appears in some rows only: once, few, many, or a class for an expanded clone.

V	length	size	J	D	DNA	CDR3
TRBV7-9	15	few	TRBJ2-1	TRBD2	TGTGCCAGCAGCCCTGGGCGGGGGATGGCCAATGAGCAGTTCTTC	CASSPGRGMANEQFF
TRBV7-6	13	NA	TRBJ2-1	NA	TGTGCCAGCAGCTTAACGGCGTCTCACGAGCAGTTCTTC	CASSLTASHEQFF
TRBV20-1	12	few	TRBJ2-1	NA	TGCGGTGGGGGGATTAGGGTGGATGAGCAGTTCTTC	CGGGIRVDEQFF
TRBV6-1	18	few	TRBJ1-1	TRBD1	TGTGCCAGCAGTCTGCCCCACCTAAGGACAGGGGCAAACACTGAAGCTTTCTTT	CASSLPHLRTGANTEAFF
TRBV7-9	15	NA	TRBJ2-1	NA	TGTGCCAGCAGCTTTAGTCCCCTAAGCTACAATGAGCAGTTCTTC	CASSFSPLSYNEQFF
TRBV12-3/TRBV12-4	16	NA	TRBJ1-1	NA	TGTGCCAGCAGTTTAGAGCAGGGCGATGACAACACTGAAGCTTTCTTT	CASSLEQGDDNTEAFF
TRBV13	15	NA	TRBJ2-3	NA	TGTCCCAGCAGCTTAGATCCAGGGGAGGCAGATACGCAGTATTTT	CPSSLDPGEADTQYF
TRBV12-3/TRBV12-4	15	medium-sized	TRBJ2-5	NA	TGTGCCAGCAGCGTGGCAGCAGGGCCAGGGAAGACCCAGTACTTC	CASSVAAGPGKTQYF
TRBV5-1	12	few	TRBJ2-1	NA	TGCGCCAGCAGTTGGCTAGACAATGAGCAGTTCTTC	CASSWLDNEQFF
TRBV7-8	14	few	TRBJ2-3	NA	TGTGCCAGCAGCCCCGGACTCCGCACAGATACGCAGTATTTT	CASSPGLRTDTQYF
TRBV7-9	12	few	TRBJ1-5	NA	TGTGCCAGCAGCGACGGTTGGCAGCCCCAGCATTTT	CASSDGWQPQHF
TRBV6-5	18	many	TRBJ2-5	TRBD2	TGTGCCAGCAGTCCCGTGATGACTAGCGGGAGTTTAGGGGAGACCCAGTACTTC	CASSPVMTSGSLGETQYF
TRBV10-2	12	NA	TRBJ2-7	NA	TGCGCCACCCTACTTGGCTGGAACGAGCAGTACTTC	CATLLGWNEQYF
TRBV4-1	14	NA	TRBJ1-2	NA	TGCGCCAGCAGCCAAGTATCGTCCAACTATGGCTACACCTTC	CASSQVSSNYGYTF
TRBV28	14	few	TRBJ2-7	TRBD1	TGTGCCAGCAGTGTACAGGGGGGAAGCTACGAGCAGTACTTC	CASSVQGGSYEQYF
TRBV28	15	NA	TRBJ1-2	TRBD1	TGTGCCAGCAGTTTATTGGGGACAGCTGTACATGGCTACACCTTC	CASSLLGTAVHGYTF
TRBV2	14	NA	TRBJ1-3	NA	TGTGCCAGCAACGCAGGAGGAGCTGGAAACACCATATATTTT	CASNAGGAGNTIYF
TRBV7-2	17	once	TRBJ2-1	TRBD2	TGTGCCAGCAGCTTAGGCGGTGGGACTAGCGTATACAATGAGCAGTTCTTC	CASSLGGGTSVYNEQFF
TRBV4-3	14	few	TRBJ1-4	NA	TGCGCCAGCAGCCAAGACAGAACTAATGAAAAACTGTTTTTT	CASSQDRTNEKLFF
TRBV10-3	17	few	TRBJ2-5	TRBD2	TGTGCCATCAATTCCGGCGGGGAGCGGGGTCCCCAAGAGACCCAGTACTTC	CAINSGGERGPQETQYF
TRBV7-9	16	NA	TRBJ2-3	TRBD2	TGTGCCAGCAGCACCGGGACTAGCGGGGACACAGATACGCAGTATTTT	CASSTGTSGDTDTQYF
TRBV29-1	13	many	TRBJ2-3	NA	TGCAGCGCTGACACCAGTAGCACAGATACGCAGTATTTT	CSADTSSTDTQYF
TRBV6-6	12	few	TRBJ2-3	NA	TGTGCCAGCAGTTGGCAGGCAGATACGCAGTATTTT	CASSWQADTQYF
TRBV3-1	17	NA	TRBJ2-3	TRBD2	TGTGCCAGCAGCCGGAACCTAGCGGGGGGGCCTGTAAATACGCAGTATTTT	CASSRNLAGGPVNTQYF